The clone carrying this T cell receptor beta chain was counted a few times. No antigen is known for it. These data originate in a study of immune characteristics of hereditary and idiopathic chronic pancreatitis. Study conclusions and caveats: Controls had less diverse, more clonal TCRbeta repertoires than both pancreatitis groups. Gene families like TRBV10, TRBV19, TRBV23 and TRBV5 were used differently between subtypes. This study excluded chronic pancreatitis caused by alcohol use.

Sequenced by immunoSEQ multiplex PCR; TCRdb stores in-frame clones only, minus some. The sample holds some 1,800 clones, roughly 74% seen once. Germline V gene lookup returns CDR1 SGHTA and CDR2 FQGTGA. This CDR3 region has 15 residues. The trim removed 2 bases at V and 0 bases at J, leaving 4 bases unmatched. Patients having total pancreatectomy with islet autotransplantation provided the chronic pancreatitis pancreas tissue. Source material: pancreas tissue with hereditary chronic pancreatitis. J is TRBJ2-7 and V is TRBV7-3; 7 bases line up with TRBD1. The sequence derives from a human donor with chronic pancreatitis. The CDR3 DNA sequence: TGTGCCAGCAGCTTACGGGCAGGGGGCTCCTACGAGCAGTACTTC. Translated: CASSLRAGGSYEQYF. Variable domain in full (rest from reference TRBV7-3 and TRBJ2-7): GAGVSQTPSNKVTEKGKYVELRCDPISGHTALYWYRQSLGQGPEFLIYFQGTGAADDSGLPNDRFFAVRPEGSVSTLKIQRTERGDSAVYLCASSLRAGGSYEQYFGPGTRLTVT.